The rows below give T cell receptor beta chains drawn from one sample of a study of blood T cell repertoires in COVID-19. Clones were sequenced by immunoSEQ multiplex PCR, and TCRdb holds only the in-frame ones, with some missing. The profile shows 90,000 to 100,000 clones, 80% to 85% of them singletons. The specimen sequenced was peripheral blood. These receptors were collected from a man between 60 and 75 years old with acute or convalescent COVID-19. Each CDR3 is given with its conserved first and last residue. The order of the fields is J gene, clone size, V gene, D gene, CDR3 protein, CDR3 DNA. D genes are given only for firm matches. Not every row has a clone size; where given, it reads once, few, many or a size class.

J gene: TRBJ1-1
clone size: few
V gene: TRBV5-8
D gene: -
CDR3 protein: CASSLGQFIPEAFF
CDR3 DNA: TGTGCCAGCAGCTTGGGACAGTTCATACCTGAAGCTTTCTTT

J gene: TRBJ2-2
clone size: -
V gene: TRBV14
D gene: -
CDR3 protein: CASSQDTDTGELFF
CDR3 DNA: TGTGCCAGCAGCCAAGACACGGACACCGGGGAGCTGTTTTTT

J gene: TRBJ2-2
clone size: -
V gene: TRBV5-1
D gene: TRBD2
CDR3 protein: CASSLGLAGGNTGELFF
CDR3 DNA: TGCGCCAGCAGCTTGGGACTAGCGGGAGGAAACACCGGGGAGCTGTTTTTT

J gene: TRBJ2-3
clone size: -
V gene: TRBV5-1
D gene: -
CDR3 protein: CASSSLTSATDTQYF
CDR3 DNA: TGCGCCAGCAGCTCCCTAACTAGTGCCACAGATACGCAGTATTTT

J gene: TRBJ1-1
clone size: -
V gene: TRBV28
D gene: TRBD1
CDR3 protein: CASRFRDRGSFF
CDR3 DNA: TGTGCCAGCAGGTTCCGGGACAGGGGATCTTTCTTT

J gene: TRBJ2-7
clone size: -
V gene: TRBV10-2
D gene: TRBD1
CDR3 protein: CASTQGENYEQYF
CDR3 DNA: TGCGCCAGCACTCAGGGGGAGAACTACGAGCAGTACTTC

J gene: TRBJ2-3
clone size: -
V gene: TRBV5-1
D gene: -
CDR3 protein: CASRGGYSTDTQYF
CDR3 DNA: TGCGCCAGCAGGGGCGGGTATAGCACAGATACGCAGTATTTT

J gene: TRBJ2-6
clone size: -
V gene: TRBV7-6
D gene: -
CDR3 protein: CASSFLSGNNPSGANVLTF
CDR3 DNA: TGTGCCAGCAGCTTCTTGTCAGGCAATAACCCTTCTGGGGCCAACGTCCTGACTTTC

J gene: TRBJ2-2
clone size: -
V gene: TRBV9
D gene: TRBD1
CDR3 protein: CASGGQGMVAGELFF
CDR3 DNA: TGTGCCAGCGGAGGACAGGGGATGGTGGCCGGGGAGCTGTTTTTT

J gene: TRBJ1-5
clone size: -
V gene: TRBV6-5
D gene: -
CDR3 protein: CASSTPTAGQPQHF
CDR3 DNA: TGTGCCAGCAGTACCCCGACAGCCGGTCAGCCCCAGCATTTT

J gene: TRBJ2-2
clone size: -
V gene: TRBV28
D gene: -
CDR3 protein: CASSLDSANTGELFF
CDR3 DNA: TGTGCCAGCAGTTTAGACAGCGCGAACACCGGGGAGCTGTTTTTT

J gene: TRBJ2-1
clone size: -
V gene: TRBV5-1
D gene: TRBD2
CDR3 protein: CASSMLAGGPGNEQFF
CDR3 DNA: TGCGCCAGCAGCATGCTAGCGGGGGGGCCCGGCAATGAGCAGTTCTTC

J gene: TRBJ1-1
clone size: -
V gene: TRBV2
D gene: -
CDR3 protein: CAGQGWVNTEAFF
CDR3 DNA: TGTGCCGGCCAGGGGTGGGTGAACACTGAAGCTTTCTTT

J gene: TRBJ2-4
clone size: once
V gene: TRBV9
D gene: TRBD1
CDR3 protein: CASSVEGYRGVIQYF
CDR3 DNA: TGTGCCAGCAGCGTAGAAGGGTACAGGGGGGTCATTCAGTACTTC

J gene: TRBJ1-1
clone size: -
V gene: TRBV5-1
D gene: -
CDR3 protein: CASSLGTREAEAFF
CDR3 DNA: TGCGCCAGCAGCTTGGGCACCAGGGAGGCTGAAGCTTTCTTT

J gene: TRBJ2-7
clone size: -
V gene: TRBV7-2
D gene: -
CDR3 protein: CASSLGVAYEQYF
CDR3 DNA: TGTGCCAGCAGCTTAGGAGTAGCCTACGAGCAGTACTTC

J gene: TRBJ1-2
clone size: -
V gene: TRBV6-1
D gene: TRBD1
CDR3 protein: CASSEMEGANYGYTF
CDR3 DNA: TGTGCCAGCAGTGAAATGGAGGGGGCGAACTATGGCTACACCTTC

J gene: TRBJ2-3
clone size: -
V gene: TRBV24-1
D gene: TRBD2
CDR3 protein: CATSDRLGGLAAHTDTQYF
CDR3 DNA: TGTGCCACCAGTGATCGACTAGGAGGACTAGCGGCGCACACAGATACGCAGTATTTT

J gene: TRBJ1-2
clone size: -
V gene: TRBV6-5
D gene: -
CDR3 protein: CASNSQMGLRGYTF
CDR3 DNA: TGTGCCAGCAATTCTCAAATGGGACTGAGGGGCTACACCTTC

J gene: TRBJ2-1
clone size: -
V gene: TRBV9
D gene: TRBD2
CDR3 protein: CASSAPGLAGYNEQFF
CDR3 DNA: TGTGCCAGCAGCGCCCCGGGACTAGCGGGGTACAATGAGCAGTTCTTC

J gene: TRBJ2-3
clone size: -
V gene: TRBV29-1
D gene: TRBD2
CDR3 protein: CSVLAGGLTDTQYF
CDR3 DNA: TGCAGCGTCTTAGCGGGGGGGCTGACAGATACGCAGTATTTT

J gene: TRBJ2-2
clone size: -
V gene: TRBV4-1
D gene: TRBD1
CDR3 protein: CASSGTGGFNTGELFF
CDR3 DNA: TGCGCCAGCAGCGGGACAGGGGGCTTTAACACCGGGGAGCTGTTTTTT

J gene: TRBJ2-1
clone size: -
V gene: TRBV27
D gene: TRBD2
CDR3 protein: CASTRAGGYNEQFF
CDR3 DNA: TGTGCCAGCACGAGAGCGGGGGGGTACAATGAGCAGTTCTTC

J gene: TRBJ2-1
clone size: few
V gene: TRBV29-1
D gene: -
CDR3 protein: CSVKEWEGDNEQFF
CDR3 DNA: TGCAGCGTTAAGGAGTGGGAAGGGGACAATGAGCAGTTCTTC

J gene: TRBJ2-7
clone size: -
V gene: TRBV3-1/TRBV3-2
D gene: TRBD1
CDR3 protein: CASSRRDSSYEQYF
CDR3 DNA: TGTGCCAGCAGCCGCCGGGACAGCTCCTACGAGCAGTACTTC

J gene: TRBJ2-3
clone size: -
V gene: TRBV9
D gene: TRBD1
CDR3 protein: CASSVTGMGTDTQYF
CDR3 DNA: TGTGCCAGCAGCGTGACAGGGATGGGGACAGATACGCAGTATTTT

J gene: TRBJ2-1
clone size: few
V gene: TRBV19
D gene: TRBD2
CDR3 protein: CASTNPLAGAYNEQFF
CDR3 DNA: TGTGCCAGTACCAACCCACTAGCGGGAGCCTACAATGAGCAGTTCTTC

J gene: TRBJ2-7
clone size: -
V gene: TRBV11-3
D gene: -
CDR3 protein: CASSLVPGTYEQYF
CDR3 DNA: TGTGCCAGCAGCTTAGTGCCGGGGACCTACGAGCAGTACTTC

J gene: TRBJ2-1
clone size: -
V gene: TRBV11-2
D gene: TRBD2
CDR3 protein: CASSPGLAGREQFF
CDR3 DNA: TGTGCCAGCAGCCCGGGACTAGCGGGGAGAGAGCAGTTCTTC

J gene: TRBJ2-1
clone size: -
V gene: TRBV9
D gene: -
CDR3 protein: CASSVDRTTYNEQFF
CDR3 DNA: TGTGCCAGCAGCGTAGACAGGACCACTTACAATGAGCAGTTCTTC

J gene: TRBJ2-2
clone size: -
V gene: TRBV12-5
D gene: -
CDR3 protein: CASGFYYTGELFF
CDR3 DNA: TGTGCTAGTGGTTTTTACTACACCGGGGAGCTGTTTTTT

J gene: TRBJ2-3
clone size: -
V gene: TRBV7-9
D gene: -
CDR3 protein: CASSDPLVIDTQYF
CDR3 DNA: TGTGCCAGCAGCGACCCCCTAGTAATAGATACGCAGTATTTT

J gene: TRBJ2-5
clone size: -
V gene: TRBV19
D gene: TRBD1
CDR3 protein: CASNRGQGETQYF
CDR3 DNA: TGTGCCAGTAACAGGGGGCAGGGAGAGACCCAGTACTTC

J gene: TRBJ1-1
clone size: -
V gene: TRBV4-3
D gene: -
CDR3 protein: CASSQEEDTEAFF
CDR3 DNA: TGCGCCAGCAGCCAAGAGGAGGACACTGAAGCTTTCTTT

J gene: TRBJ1-3
clone size: few
V gene: TRBV18
D gene: TRBD1
CDR3 protein: CASSPGQDLANTIYF
CDR3 DNA: TGTGCCAGCTCACCGGGACAGGATTTAGCAAACACCATATATTTT

J gene: TRBJ1-6
clone size: -
V gene: TRBV6-5
D gene: TRBD1
CDR3 protein: CASRNLQGDSPLHF
CDR3 DNA: TGTGCCAGCAGGAACCTCCAGGGGGATTCACCCCTCCACTTT

J gene: TRBJ2-2
clone size: -
V gene: TRBV28
D gene: -
CDR3 protein: CASSLRTGELFF
CDR3 DNA: TGTGCCAGCAGCCTCAGGACCGGGGAGCTGTTTTTT

J gene: TRBJ2-2
clone size: -
V gene: TRBV4-1
D gene: -
CDR3 protein: CASSPRGLVNTGELFF
CDR3 DNA: TGCGCCAGCAGCCCCAGAGGGCTAGTGAACACCGGGGAGCTGTTTTTT

J gene: TRBJ2-3
clone size: -
V gene: TRBV7-6
D gene: TRBD1
CDR3 protein: CASSPGGQGSTDTQYF
CDR3 DNA: TGTGCCAGCAGCCCAGGGGGCCAGGGGTCCACAGATACGCAGTATTTT

J gene: TRBJ1-1
clone size: -
V gene: TRBV4-3
D gene: -
CDR3 protein: CASSQDGGTEAFF
CDR3 DNA: TGCGCCAGCAGCCAAGACGGGGGTACTGAAGCTTTCTTT

J gene: TRBJ1-2
clone size: few
V gene: TRBV2
D gene: -
CDR3 protein: CASRPDIGGYTF
CDR3 DNA: TGTGCCTCCCGCCCGGACATAGGGGGCTACACCTTC